This T cell receptor beta chain was captured by sequencing in a study of T cell repertoires in cytomegalovirus infection. Looking at the study overall: Shared public TCR beta signatures pointed to both CMV infection and a matching HLA type. The study's findings and limits: There were HLA-C-restricted CMV-specific TCR beta clonotypes dominating the ex vivo response.

This clonotype was detected only a few times. Its target is unknown. There are 17 residues in the CDR3. The V gene lost 3 bases and the J gene lost 4 bases, with 19 bases spanning the gap. Germline CDR1 is LNHDA and CDR2 is SQIVND (reference sequence). A single record per CDR3 protein comes from TCRdb applying MiXCR to the reads. The table shows some 700,000 distinct CDR3 sequences, with 35% to 45% occurring only once. V and J are TRBV19 and TRBJ1-5; no firm D call. The specimen was PBMCs. This TCR was sampled from a human donor in good health (CMV status not recorded). Some clones in this sample may be carry-over from other donors' samples. The CDR3 spells CASSIASRVPGNQPQHF. In nucleotides, the CDR3 is TGTGCCAGTAGTATCGCGTCGAGGGTCCCCGGTAATCAGCCCCAGCATTTT.